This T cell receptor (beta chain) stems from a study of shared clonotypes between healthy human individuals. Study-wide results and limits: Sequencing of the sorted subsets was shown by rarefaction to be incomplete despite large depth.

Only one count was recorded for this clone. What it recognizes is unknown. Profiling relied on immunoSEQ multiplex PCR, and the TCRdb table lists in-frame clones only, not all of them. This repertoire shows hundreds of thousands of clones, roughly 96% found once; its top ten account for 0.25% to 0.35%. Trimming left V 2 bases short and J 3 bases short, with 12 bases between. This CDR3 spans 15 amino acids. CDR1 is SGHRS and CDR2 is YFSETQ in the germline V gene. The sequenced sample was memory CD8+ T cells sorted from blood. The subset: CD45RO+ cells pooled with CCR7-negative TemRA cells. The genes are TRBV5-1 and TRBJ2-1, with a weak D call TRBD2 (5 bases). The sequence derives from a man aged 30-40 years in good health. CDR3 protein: CASSFRDSFYNEQFF. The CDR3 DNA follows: TGCGCCAGCAGCTTTCGGGATTCCTTCTACAATGAGCAGTTCTTC. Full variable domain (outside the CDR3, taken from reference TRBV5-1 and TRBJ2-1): KAGVTQTPRYLIKTRGQQVTLSCSPISGHRSVSWYQQTPGQGLQFLFEYFSETQRNKGNFPGRFSGRQFSNSRSEMNVSTLELGDSALYLCASSFRDSFYNEQFFGPGTRLTVL.